This TCR beta chain derives from a study of regulatory T cells in long-lasting Graves disease. This CDR3 comprises 14 residues. The germline gives CDR1 SGHRS, CDR2 YFSETQ. V was clipped by 6 bases and J by 8 bases, with 17 bases between them. Time point specified: newly diagnosed GD, antithyroid drugs for less than 3 months. Preparation of the TCR library used RNA extracted from PBMCs. For TCR beta, libraries came from iRepertoire HTBI primers and Arm-PCR of CDR3 regions. TCRdb itself ran the multiplex PCR reads through MiXCR, one entry per CDR3 protein. The sample holds around 500,000 distinct CDR3 sequences, roughly a sixth seen once. The sample was also linked to a second study, of T cells in Graves' hyperthyroidism and ophthalmopathy. That source notes: When the TCR CDR3 underwent first-round RT-PCR, the HTBI primer set was used.

This TCR derives from a woman aged 40-60 years with Graves disease. The rearrangement links TRBV5-1 to TRBJ1-4, with D tentatively TRBD1 (5 bases). The specimen was peripheral blood mononuclear cells (PBMCs), collected at new diagnosis, from a patient treated with antithyroid drugs. CDR3 residues: CASTPGVNREKLFF. The CDR3, as DNA: TGCGCCAGCACCCCGGGGGTTAATAGGGAAAAACTGTTTTTT.